This entry is about one T cell receptor beta chain. Assay: immunoSEQ multiplex PCR; the TCRdb copy retains only in-frame clones and omits some. Here the sample spans about 38,000 clones, roughly nine tenths being singletons. V dropped 2 bases and J dropped 4 bases, with 11 bases sitting between them. The CDR3 is 14 residues long. Germline V gene sequence: CDR1 MNHEY, CDR2 SMNVEV (reference sequence). The data are from a study of OX40 agonist ivuxolimab in advanced cancers. The TCR sequence derives from an adult with an advanced solid tumor such as melanoma, head and neck, liver or kidney cancer. The genes are TRBV27 and TRBJ2-5; D is tentatively TRBD1 or TRBD2 (5 bases each). The sample in question was CD4+ or CD8+ T cells sorted from blood, obtained in a trial of the OX40 agonist ivuxolimab. CDR3 DNA: TGTGCCAGCAGTTTACAGGGACGGTTAGAGACCCAGTACTTC. Its protein product is CASSLQGRLETQYF.